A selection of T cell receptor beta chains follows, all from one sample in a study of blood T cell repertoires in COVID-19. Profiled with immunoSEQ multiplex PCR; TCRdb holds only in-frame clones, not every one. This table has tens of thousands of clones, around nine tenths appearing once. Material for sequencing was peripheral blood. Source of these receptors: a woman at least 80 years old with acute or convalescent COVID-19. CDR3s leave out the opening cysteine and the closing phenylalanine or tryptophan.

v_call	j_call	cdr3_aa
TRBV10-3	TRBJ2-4	ATGTGEVIQY
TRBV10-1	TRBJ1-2	ASSGGQGIRYT
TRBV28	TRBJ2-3	ASSVAASTDTQY
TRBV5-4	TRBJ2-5	ASSLALLPETQY
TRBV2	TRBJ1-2	ASSEYSLYGYT
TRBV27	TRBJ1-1	ASSLDRGTEAF
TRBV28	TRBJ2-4	ASSRVDGSPNIQY
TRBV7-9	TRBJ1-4	ASSFGKTNQKLF
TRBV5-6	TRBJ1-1	ASSFRNTEAF
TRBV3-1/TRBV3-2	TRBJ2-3	ASSQEAGNTQY
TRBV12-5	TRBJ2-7	ASGPRGQRENYEQY
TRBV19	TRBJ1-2	ASSQGALNGYT
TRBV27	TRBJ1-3	ASSPAGNSGNTIY
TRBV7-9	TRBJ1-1	ASSLRTEAF
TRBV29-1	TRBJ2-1	SVAGRSGSGSDNEQF
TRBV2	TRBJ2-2	ARALKQGAGELF
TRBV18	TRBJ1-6	ASSPGLPRANSPLH
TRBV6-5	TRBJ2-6	ATITGHSGANVLT
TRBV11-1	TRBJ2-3	ASSFSRPGSTDTQY
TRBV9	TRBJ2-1	ASGKAGAGYNEQF
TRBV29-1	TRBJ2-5	SVVQGTLETQY
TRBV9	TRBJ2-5	ASSPQTGLETQY
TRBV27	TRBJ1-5	ASSLNRQGNQPQH
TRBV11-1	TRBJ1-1	ASSLLSGHEDTEAF
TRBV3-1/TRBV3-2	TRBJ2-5	ASSQGLMLGGETQY
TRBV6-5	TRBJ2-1	ASSQGQSYNEQF
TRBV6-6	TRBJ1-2	ASSGQGNYGYT
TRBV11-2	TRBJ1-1	ASSLTDQNTEAF
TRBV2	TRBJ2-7	ASISNGGGSYEQY
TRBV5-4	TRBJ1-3	ASRPDRTGNTIY
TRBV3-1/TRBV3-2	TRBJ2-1	ASSQGGTGFFEQF
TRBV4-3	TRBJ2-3	ASSHLTDGISTDTQY
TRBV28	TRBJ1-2	ASTSAGTQTYGYT
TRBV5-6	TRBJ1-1	ASDRRVNTEAF
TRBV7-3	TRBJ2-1	ASGGRASPINEQF
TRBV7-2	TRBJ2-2	ASSGPNTGELF
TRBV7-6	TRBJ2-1	ASSITSGRAAYNEQF
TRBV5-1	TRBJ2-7	ASSSSGASYEQY
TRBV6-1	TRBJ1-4	ASSESPGGTNEKLF
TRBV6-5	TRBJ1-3	ASNGQPGNTIY
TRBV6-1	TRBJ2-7	ASSESGDNSYEQY